A single sample gave rise to the 8 T cell receptor beta chains below, sequenced in a study of beta chain bispecific antibodies for T cell cancers. Antigens of these TCRs are unknown. Expansion lasted 2 to 3 days, with either anti-CD3 antibody OKT3 or CD3/CD28 beads. Study outcomes and limitations: Normal T cells contributed less of the targeted TRBV signal than the leukemia cells did.

MiXCR, run by TCRdb on the 5' RACE reads, gives a single entry per CDR3 protein. Of about 15,000 distinct CDR3 sequences listed, approximately 2% are singletons. The sample was healthy donor T cells cultured with leukemia cells. These receptor sequences come from a human donor in good health. Some clones in this sample may be carry-over from other donors' samples.

The sample holds many counts of this clonotype. The genes are TRBV7-9 and TRBJ1-1; 9 bases align to TRBD1. Germline V gene data show CDR1 as SEHNR and CDR2 as FQNEAQ (reference sequence). This CDR3 has 13 amino acids. Losses at the gene ends were 6 bases for V and 5 bases for J; bases not matched to a gene: 4. DNA for the CDR3: TGTGCCAGCAGGTGGACAGGGGAGACTGAAGCTTTCTTT. Translation: CASRWTGETEAFF.

The sample holds many counts of this clonotype. The rearrangement uses TRBV5-1 and TRBJ2-7, with a weak D call TRBD1 (6 bases). The CDR3 is made up of 15 amino acids. The V end was cut by 1 base, the J end by 4 bases, with 15 bases between. CDR1 SGHRS and CDR2 YFSETQ come from the germline V gene. This CDR3 reads CASSLYQGKGYEQYF. CDR3 sequence (DNA): TGCGCCAGCAGCTTGTATCAGGGGAAAGGGTACGAGCAGTACTTC.

This clonotype rates as medium-sized. This chain joins TRBV7-9 and TRBJ2-7, with a tentative D call TRBD1 (5 bases). The CDR3 consists of 16 residues. Between the trimmed V and J ends, which lost 1 base and 2 bases, there was a span of 15 bases. The germline CDR1 and CDR2 sequences are SEHNR and FQNEAQ (reference sequence). The CDR3 loop reads CASSLVGRGHPYEQYF. CDR3 nucleotide sequence: TGTGCCAGCAGCTTAGTGGGTAGGGGCCACCCCTACGAGCAGTACTTC.

By its share, this clonotype is medium-sized. The chain carries TRBV7-2 and TRBJ1-6; D remains ambiguous. The V and J ends lost 2 bases and 7 bases respectively, with 3 bases between them. Per germline, CDR1 SGHTA and CDR2 FQGNSA. CDR3 length: 12 amino acids. CDR3 sequence reads: CASSLPNSPLHF. CDR3 bases: TGTGCCAGCAGCTTACCCAATTCACCCCTCCACTTT. The whole variable domain, filled in from reference TRBV7-2 and TRBJ1-6, reads GAGVSQSPSNKVTEKGKDVELRCDPISGHTALYWYRQSLGQGLEFLIYFQGNSAPDKSGLPSDRFSAERTGGSVSTLTIQRTQQEDSAVYLCASSLPNSPLHFGNGTRLTVT.

This clonotype was detected ten times or more. This chain links TRBV27 with TRBJ2-7; weak D call: TRBD2 (7 bases). The length of the CDR3 is 14 residues. CDR1 and CDR2 (germline): MNHEY, SMNVEV (reference sequence). Between the trimmed V and J ends, which lost 6 bases and 6 bases, there was a span of 18 bases. The CDR3 reads CASSGLGGVGEQYF. The CDR3 DNA reads TGTGCCAGCAGCGGACTAGGGGGGGTGGGCGAGCAGTACTTC.

This clonotype was found many times. The chain carries TRBV6-5 and TRBJ2-5; a weak D match, TRBD1 (5 bases). This CDR3 has 14 amino acids. Trimming took off 4 bases at V and 2 bases at J, with 11 bases between the two ends. In germline, CDR1 is MNHEY, CDR2 SVGAGI. The CDR3, as DNA: TGTGCCAGCAGTTCCAGGGCATTACAAGAGACCCAGTACTTC. It translates to CASSSRALQETQYF.

This clonotype was counted ten times or more. The genes are TRBV9 and TRBJ2-5; D could derive from TRBD1 or TRBD2 (7 bases each). The CDR3 extends over 14 amino acids. The germline gives CDR1 SGDLS, CDR2 YYNGEE. V lost 6 bases and J 2 bases, leaving 14 bases between the germline ends. The CDR3 protein is CASIQGEGQETQYF. As DNA, the CDR3 is TGTGCCAGCATCCAGGGGGAGGGGCAAGAGACCCAGTACTTC.

This clonotype was seen ten or more times. The V call is TRBV11-2, the J call TRBJ2-3; D ambiguous. V shed 2 bases and J shed 5 bases, with 8 bases lying between them. This CDR3 has 13 residues. The germline V gene has CDR1 SGHAT and CDR2 FQNNGV. In nucleotides, the CDR3 is TGTGCCAGCAGCTTATCTTGGATAGATACGCAGTATTTT. Translating gives CASSLSWIDTQYF.